The 9 T cell receptor beta chains below all came from one sample that was sequenced in a study of cytomegalovirus exposure and HLA in healthy donors. 13 Jbeta primers and 60 Vbeta primers were used for the PCR. Using immunoSEQ multiplex PCR, the repertoire was profiled, and TCRdb retains in-frame clones only, with some absent. The sample shows roughly 120,000 clones, about 82% of them seen only once. Input material: PBMCs. The receptors stem from a man aged 50 or older in good health and CMV-seronegative.

The rearrangement joins TRBV5-8 to TRBJ2-2; TRBD1 aligns across 7 bases. Germline trimming cut 4 bases from V and 3 bases from J; bases unmatched to any gene: 6. The CDR3 extends over 15 amino acids. Germline V gene sequence: CDR1 SGHTS, CDR2 YDEGEE. Here the CDR3 DNA reads TGTGCCAGCAGCCTCCCGGGACAGCACACCGGGGAGCTGTTTTTT. Encoded protein: CASSLPGQHTGELFF. The variable domain in full, with the rest retrieved from reference TRBV5-8 and TRBJ2-2, is EAGVTQSPTHLIKTRGQQATLRCSPISGHTSVYWYQQALGLGLQFLLWYDEGEERNRGNFPPRFSGRQFPNYSSELNVNALELEDSALYLCASSLPGQHTGELFFGEGSRLTVL.

The rearrangement links TRBV11-2 to TRBJ2-1; D not resolved. From germline, CDR1 is SGHAT and CDR2 FQNNGV. Trimming shortened V by 5 bases and J by 4 bases, and 15 bases separated the two germline ends. CDR3 length equals 15 residues. CDR3 in DNA: TGTGCCAGCAGCACAACCCCTGGCGGATACAATGAGCAGTTCTTC. Protein: CASSTTPGGYNEQFF.

The CDR3 loop is CASSRPRTGTSGGLQETQYF. As DNA, the CDR3 is TGCGCCAGCAGCCGCCCCAGGACCGGGACTAGCGGGGGACTCCAAGAGACCCAGTACTTC. V is TRBV5-1 and J is TRBJ2-5; 14 nucleotides line up with TRBD2. V lost 4 bases, J lost 1 base, and 15 bases stayed unmatched. CDR1 and CDR2 (germline): SGHRS, YFSETQ. The CDR3 spans 20 residues.

The genes are TRBV10-2 and TRBJ1-2; no clear D. Germline V gene lookup returns CDR1 WSHSY and CDR2 SAAADI. V was clipped by 10 bases and J by 2 bases, with 14 bases between them. The CDR3 is 13 amino acids. The CDR3 DNA follows: TGCGCCACCAGCAGGCAGGCAAACTATGGCTACACCTTC. Translating gives CATSRQANYGYTF.

The V gene is TRBV9, the J gene TRBJ2-1, with 7 positions matching TRBD1. Trimming cost V 2 bases and J 9 bases; bases outside gene matches: 8. Germline CDR1 is SGDLS and CDR2 is YYNGEE. This CDR3 has 14 amino acids. The CDR3 DNA sequence: TGTGCCAGCAGCGTGGGGACAGTACCAAGTGAGCAGTTCTTC. It yields the protein CASSVGTVPSEQFF.

The CDR3 here is CASSLDPPGRGHF. CDR3 coding DNA: TGTGCCAGCAGCTTAGATCCCCCAGGCAGGGGTCACTTT. The chain has TRBV11-2 and TRBJ1-6; possible D gene TRBD1, 6 bases. The CDR3 has 13 amino acids. The V gene lost 0 bases and the J gene lost 19 bases, with 16 bases spanning the gap. Germline V gene data show CDR1 as SGHAT and CDR2 as FQNNGV. The full variable domain, with the rest looked up from reference TRBV11-2 and TRBJ1-6, is EAGVAQSPRYKIIEKRQSVAFWCNPISGHATLYWYQQILGQGPKLLIQFQNNGVVDDSQLPKDRFSAERLKGVDSTLKIQPAKLEDSAVYLCASSLDPPGRGHFGNGTRLTVT.

This clone was recorded a few times. V usage is TRBV5-1 and J usage is TRBJ2-3; D remains ambiguous. Per the germline V gene, CDR1 is SGHRS and CDR2 is YFSETQ. CDR3 length: 13 residues. Trimming took off 4 bases at V and 8 bases at J, with 14 bases between the two ends. The CDR3 sequence is CASSLETTGTQYF. In DNA form, the CDR3 reads TGCGCCAGCAGCCTGGAGACAACCGGTACGCAGTATTTT.

The chain carries TRBV2 and TRBJ1-5, with 8 bases fitting TRBD1. The CDR3 covers 16 residues. Germline V CDR1 and CDR2: SNHLY, FYNNEI. The ends lost 8 bases at V and 10 bases at J; junction bases unmatched: 19. DNA for the CDR3: TGTGCCAGCCGACTTTCATCGGGACAGGTTGGGCAACCCCAGCATTTT. This encodes CASRLSSGQVGQPQHF.

This chain connects TRBV30 to TRBJ2-7; 9 bases agree with TRBD1. This CDR3 is built from 13 residues. V shed 2 bases, J shed 11 bases, and the junction held 10 bases outside the gene matches. Germline lookup yields CDR1 GTSNPN and CDR2 SVGIG (reference sequence). The CDR3 sequence: CAWSTGTGFVKYF. In DNA form, the CDR3 reads TGTGCCTGGAGTACCGGGACAGGGTTTGTAAAGTACTTC. Together with reference TRBV30 and TRBJ2-7, the CDR3 gives the full variable domain: SQTIHQWPATLVQPVGSPLSLECTVEGTSNPNLYWYRQAAGRGLQLLFYSVGIGQISSEVPQNLSASRPQDRQFILSSKKLLLSDSGFYLCAWSTGTGFVKYFGPGTRLTVT.